The sequence of this T cell receptor (beta chain) was determined in a study of T cell responses to AZD1222 COVID-19 vaccine (dated by TCRdb to the early 2020s). Regarding the study in general: Because spike-specific TCR depth and breadth did not differ between the two schedules, AZD1222 recipients who got a second dose at roughly 4 weeks were pooled with those who got a second dose at roughly 12 weeks. TCR sequencing covered 230 or so trial participants: nearly 210 given two doses of AZD1222 and 26 given two doses of MenACWY control vaccine. Trial participants were enrolled by age into 18-55, 56-69 and 70-plus year subgroups, with around 150, 28 and 57 TCR-sequenced participants respectively. What the research found in general, with its limitations: Spike-specific TCR breadth and depth rose significantly after two AZD1222 doses compared with day 0 and with MenACWY recipients. The vaccine-associated CD4 TCRs covered the entire spike protein, and the dominant responses fell in regions 160-218 and 743-854. Because no day 14 peak-response samples were available, the repertoires could be characterized only after the peak T cell response. Nearly half of unique spike-specific TCRs reportedly recognized epitopes outside regions mutated in the B.1.351 and B.1.1.7 variants. The 56-69-year group was small, and its depth increase did not reach significance, likely because of low power. Conclusions about previously exposed vaccinees are limited because only a handful of AZD1222 recipients were SARS-CoV-2 seropositive at baseline. Participants were mostly white British and included more females than males, and it was suggested by the authors that clonal diversity may have been underestimated.

What this sample's time point label stands for: baseline before first vaccination. Samples from vaccinated people were obtained from the UK trials COV001 and COV002, which included a single-blind randomized controlled phase 2/3 trial of AZD1222 (ChAdOx1 nCoV-19) in healthy adults. For TCRbeta chain sequencing, PBMC samples from trial participants were taken at day 0 and at day 28 after the second dose. The CDR3 spans 16 residues, from the cysteine through the phenylalanine. Only the CDR3 region is kept as DNA, spanning 48 bases read in frame from base 1. Per the germline V gene, MDHEN is the CDR1 and SYDVKM is the CDR2. V trim: 5 bases; J trim: 9 bases; unmatched bases: 10. Remarks on this clone: Its recognized antigen is unknown. The sample holds no much larger clone one base away, and base qualities are not on file.

The CDR3 regions of human TCRbeta chains were analyzed by immunosequencing. In the source study's methods: TCRs in the repertoires were compared against a reference library of SARS-CoV-2-specific TCRs that had been generated with the MIRA antigen-specificity platform. Breadth meant the fraction of unique TCRs that were SARS-CoV-2-associated, whereas depth meant the fraction of total T cells that were SARS-CoV-2-associated. Using the MIRA data, each spike-specific TCR was mapped to the spike region that the TCR reacts to and placed in a CD4 or CD8 class. Log10-transformed breadth and depth values were compared by one-way ANOVA with Sidak's multiple comparisons tests. TCRdb obtained this table from immuneACCESS and retained in-frame rearrangements with V and J assigned. These tables miss some clones; where compared with another copy, unresolved V genes account for less than half of the shortfall, and the remainder is unexplained. V, J and clone size derive from that table, while D and trimming were established from the DNA sequence. The sample contains 140,000 to 150,000 clones, 80% to 95% of them found a single time. Together, the top ten hold about 3.8% of the sample.

The chain couples TRBV28 to TRBJ2-1, with 13 bases aligning to TRBD2. This clonotype was sampled from an adult in good health. This sample comprised peripheral blood, obtained on day 0 of AZD1222 vaccination. The nucleotide sequence reads as follows: TGTGCCAGCAGTCCGTTCGGACTAGCGGGAGCAGGTGAGCAGTTCTTC. The translation is CASSPFGLAGAGEQFF.